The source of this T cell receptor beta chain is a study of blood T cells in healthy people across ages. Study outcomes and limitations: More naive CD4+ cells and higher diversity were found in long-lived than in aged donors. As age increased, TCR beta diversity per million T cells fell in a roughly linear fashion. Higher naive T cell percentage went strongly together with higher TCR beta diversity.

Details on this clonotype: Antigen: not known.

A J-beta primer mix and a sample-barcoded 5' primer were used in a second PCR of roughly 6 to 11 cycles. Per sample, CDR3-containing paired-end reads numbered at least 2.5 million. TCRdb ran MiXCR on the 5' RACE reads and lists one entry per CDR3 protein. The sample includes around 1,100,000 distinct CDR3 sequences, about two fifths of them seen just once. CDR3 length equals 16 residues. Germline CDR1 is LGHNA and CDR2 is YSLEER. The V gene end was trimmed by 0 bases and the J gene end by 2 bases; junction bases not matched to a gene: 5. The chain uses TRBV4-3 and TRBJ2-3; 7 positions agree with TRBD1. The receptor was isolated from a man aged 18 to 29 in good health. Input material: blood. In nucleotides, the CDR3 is TGCGCCAGCAGCCAAGAACAAGGGGGCTACACAGATACGCAGTATTTT. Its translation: CASSQEQGGYTDTQYF.